This T cell receptor (beta chain) was profiled in a study of blood T cell repertoires in COVID-19. J was trimmed by 2 bases and V by 4 bases; bases with no gene match: 12. The germline V gene has CDR1 MGHDK and CDR2 SYGVNS. The CDR3 loop spans 18 amino acids. Clones were sequenced by immunoSEQ multiplex PCR, and TCRdb holds only the in-frame ones, with some missing. The sample carries some 100,000 clones, around 84% recorded once. J is TRBJ1-2 and V is TRBV25-1; 11 bases fit TRBD1. The TCR comes from a woman in her seventies with active or convalescent COVID-19. Sequencing was performed on peripheral blood. The CDR3 here is CASSGSPGQGDGNYGYTF. CDR3 sequence (DNA): TGTGCCAGCAGTGGGAGTCCGGGACAGGGGGATGGGAACTATGGCTACACCTTC.